This TCR beta chain derives from a study of Ad26.COV2.S vaccination and SARS-CoV-2 variants. Measured with immunoSEQ multiplex PCR; TCRdb has only the in-frame clones, and not every one. The repertoire holds hundreds of thousands of clones, with roughly 84% as singletons. The treatment here: roughly 18 received Ad26.COV2.S at low or high dose, single or two shots; about 5 received placebo; per-sample allocation not given. Sampling took place 63 days after the first vaccine or placebo injection. This clonotype originated in a person aged 18-65 years who received the Ad26.COV2.S COVID-19 vaccine or a placebo. The sequences come from peripheral blood, collected in a trial of Ad26.COV2.S vaccine versus placebo.

The CDR3 is CASSQRQGDSGNTIYF. The DNA of the CDR3 is TGTGCCAGCTCCCAAAGACAGGGAGACTCTGGAAACACCATATATTTT. This chain uses TRBV18 with TRBJ1-3, with TRBD1 matching over 7 bases. This CDR3 is 16 amino acids long. The germline CDR1 and CDR2 sequences are KGHSH and LQKENI. The J segment lost 0 bases and the V segment lost 6 bases, leaving 8 bases of the junction unmatched.